The 9 T cell receptor beta chains below come from one sample, sequenced in a study of human T cells and chemical hapten exposure (dated by TCRdb to about 2021). Libraries were prepared through 5' RACE. TCRdb names Illumina MiSeq as the instrument used. Clones were called with MiXCR by TCRdb after fastp trimmed the public reads at Q25, and only in-frame beta chains were retained. When rows share a CDR3 protein, they turn into one entry using the most common DNA and genes. This sample lists tens of thousands of distinct CDR3 sequences; less than 20% were detected once. The ten biggest clones cover approximately 6.2% of the sample. Total RNA was extracted from unfractionated whole blood collected in Tempus Blood RNA tubes. These TCRs come from a female donor in good health.

This rearrangement joins TRBV12-3 or TRBV12-4 to TRBJ2-1; 8 bases are shared with TRBD2. CDR3 length: 14 amino acids. J lost 8 bases, V lost 7 bases, and 10 bases had no gene match. This CDR3 reads CASKLAGPGDEQFF. DNA for the CDR3: TGTGCCAGCAAATTAGCGGGGCCCGGGGATGAGCAGTTCTTC.

The V and J genes are TRBV6-2 or TRBV6-3 and TRBJ2-3; no clear D gene. This CDR3 has 14 residues. Germline CDR1 is MNHEY and CDR2 is SVGEGT. Trimming stripped 4 bases from V and 4 bases from J, with 12 bases between. CDR3 loop: CASSLTAEADTQYF. CDR3 nucleotide sequence: TGTGCCAGCAGTTTGACCGCAGAGGCAGATACGCAGTATTTT.

This clonotype was seen a handful of times. The chain recombines TRBV10-3 with TRBJ2-5; tentatively, D is TRBD1 (6 bases). The CDR3 contains 12 residues. CDR1 ENHRY and CDR2 SYGVKD come from the germline V gene. V gave up 8 bases and J gave up 4 bases, with 11 bases separating them. DNA of the CDR3: TGTGCCATCTCAGGGGACGGAGAGACCCAGTACTTC. It translates to CAISGDGETQYF.

The CDR3 DNA reads as TGCGCCAGCAGCCCGGACTCCTCCTACGAGCAGTACTTC. This sequence encodes CASSPDSSYEQYF. The V and J genes are TRBV5-1 and TRBJ2-7; tentatively, D is TRBD2 (5 bases). Germline V gene sequence: CDR1 SGHRS, CDR2 YFSETQ. V gave up 4 bases and J gave up 0 bases, with 8 bases separating them. The CDR3 spans 13 residues.

The chain uses TRBV10-3 and TRBJ2-3; D unresolved. V was clipped by 0 bases and J by 2 bases, with 6 bases between them. The CDR3 has 14 amino acids. The germline gives CDR1 ENHRY, CDR2 SYGVKD. This CDR3 reads CAISESEPTDTQYF. The DNA of the CDR3 is TGTGCCATCAGTGAGTCTGAGCCCACAGATACGCAGTATTTT.

This clonotype was seen more than once but under ten times. V is TRBV6-1 and J is TRBJ1-2; 7 positions match TRBD1. Germline V gives CDR1 MNHNS, CDR2 SASEGT. Germline trimming cut 4 bases from V and 4 bases from J; bases unmatched to any gene: 3. This CDR3 spans 13 amino acids. DNA of the CDR3: TGTGCCAGCAGTGGGGCAGGGGGCTATGGCTACACCTTC. Its protein is CASSGAGGYGYTF.

This clonotype was picked up a small number of times. V usage is TRBV12-3 or TRBV12-4 and J usage is TRBJ1-1; D remains ambiguous. V shed 1 base and J shed 5 bases, with 14 bases lying between them. The length of the CDR3 is 15 residues. The CDR3 is CASSLGGVVHTEAFF. The CDR3, as DNA: TGTGCCAGCAGTTTAGGGGGAGTCGTTCATACTGAAGCTTTCTTT.

This clonotype was picked up one time. The CDR3 is CASSSYLDTQYF. For the CDR3, the DNA is TGTGCCAGCAGCTCCTACCTAGATACGCAGTATTTT. The gene calls are TRBV5-4 and TRBJ2-3; D remains ambiguous. In germline, CDR1 is SGHNT, CDR2 YYREEE (reference sequence). Trimming pared 3 bases from V and 5 bases from J, leaving 7 bases between. The CDR3 covers 12 residues.

J is TRBJ1-1 and V is TRBV18; D is uncertain. The CDR3 runs 16 residues. The ends were cut back, 4 bases at V and 0 bases at J, with 15 bases in the middle. Germline CDR1 and CDR2: KGHSH and LQKENI. The CDR3 here is CASSRQTGLVNTEAFF. The CDR3 bases are TGTGCCAGCTCACGGCAAACCGGATTGGTGAACACTGAAGCTTTCTTT.